The T cell receptor (beta chain) under discussion was sequenced for a study of vaccination and CD4 T cells after COVID-19. As for the study in general: Overlapping SARS-CoV-2, HCoV-NL63, HCoV-OC43 and HCoV-229E spike peptides stimulated the cells. Study outcomes and limitations: Reactive clone data from convalescent patients indicated a median of approximately 86% appearing only post-vaccination. A nonsignificant median increase from about 20 to 38 SARS-CoV-2-reactive clonotypes was observed.

The CDR3 loop spans 15 amino acids. Germline V gene sequence: CDR1 MDHEN, CDR2 SYDVKM. Trimming removed 6 bases from V and 0 bases from J, with 15 bases in between. Treatment here: roughly 11-day PBMC culture with coronavirus spike peptide pools or control peptides (ViraFEST assay). Wells contained 1.9 million or so PBMCs each, and these were cultured with 7.5 to 10 IU/ml IL-2 and 9 to 10 ug/ml peptide pools. Cultured CD4+ T-cell DNA underwent Oncomine TCR Beta short-read sequencing. MiXCR, applied by TCRdb to the PCR reads, yields one record per CDR3 protein. The data hold 20,000 to 30,000 distinct CDR3 sequences, with 49% observed a single time. Of note for this clonotype: Antigen: not known.

The TCR sequence derives from a human donor who had recovered from COVID-19. The chain links TRBV28 to TRBJ2-7, with D possibly matching TRBD2 (7 bases). Material for sequencing was CD4+ T cells from blood, cultured in vitro. The CDR3 nucleotides read TGTGCCAGCAGGGGGGGGGCAGGGAACTCCTACGAGCAGTACTTC. Translated: CASRGGAGNSYEQYF.